This is a list of T cell receptor beta chains from one sample in a study of CD8+ T cells in alopecia areata. Assay: immunoSEQ multiplex PCR; the TCRdb copy retains only in-frame clones and omits some. The sample has 65,000 to 70,000 clones, approximately 60% seen once; the top ten hold about 15%. The source material was CD8+ T cells sorted from blood, sampled at week 0. The receptors come from a human donor with alopecia areata. CDR3s include the opening cysteine and the closing phenylalanine or tryptophan. D genes are given only for firm matches. Clone size is shown for a subset of rows, as once, few, many or a class of expanded clone.

CDR3 DNA	CDR3 protein	clone size	D gene	J gene	V gene
TGCAGCGTTTCCCCGGGACAGATCTCCTACGAGCAGTACTTC	CSVSPGQISYEQYF	NA	TRBD1	TRBJ2-7	TRBV29-1
TGCGCCAGCAGCTCCCCGGACAGGGACATGACAGATACGCAGTATTTT	CASSSPDRDMTDTQYF	few	TRBD1	TRBJ2-3	TRBV5-1
TGTGCCAGCAGCTTGGCACCGGGCTCTGTCGGCTACGAGCAGTACTTC	CASSLAPGSVGYEQYF	NA	NA	TRBJ2-7	TRBV5-5
TGCGCCAGCAGCCAAGAGTGGAGGAATTACAATGAGCAGTTCTTC	CASSQEWRNYNEQFF	many	NA	TRBJ2-1	TRBV4-3
TGCAGCGTTGCCGGGACAGATTCCTACAACGAGCAGTACTTC	CSVAGTDSYNEQYF	few	TRBD1	TRBJ2-7	TRBV29-1
TGTGCCAGCAGTACCGACAGGGGCCGGGAAACTGGCTACACCTTC	CASSTDRGRETGYTF	medium-sized	TRBD1	TRBJ1-2	TRBV27
TGTGCCAGCAGTGAACTCGCAGCGACAGGGGGCACTGAAGCTTTCTTT	CASSELAATGGTEAFF	few	TRBD1	TRBJ1-1	TRBV6-1
TGTGCCAGCAGCTTTAGGCCCGGGGAGCTGTTTTTT	CASSFRPGELFF	once	NA	TRBJ2-2	TRBV5-6
TGTGCCAGCAGTGAAGGGGCTGGGGCCAACGTCCTGACTTTC	CASSEGAGANVLTF	many	NA	TRBJ2-6	TRBV6-4
TGTGCCAGCAGTGAGGGAAGCGCCTACGAGCAGTACTTC	CASSEGSAYEQYF	few	NA	TRBJ2-7	TRBV5-6
TGTGCCAGCAGCTCAGACAGGGGGATTCTGGAGACCCAGTACTTC	CASSSDRGILETQYF	few	TRBD1	TRBJ2-5	TRBV7-2
TGTGCCAGCAGCCAAGGGACATCCTTATCCAGCGAGCAGTACTTC	CASSQGTSLSSEQYF	many	NA	TRBJ2-7	TRBV14
TGCGCCAGCAGCCAAGTGGGGGGGCCCCACGAGCAGTACTTC	CASSQVGGPHEQYF	NA	NA	TRBJ2-7	TRBV4-1
TGTGCCAGCAGCCAGCGGGGCCTTAGCACAGATACGCAGTATTTT	CASSQRGLSTDTQYF	NA	TRBD2	TRBJ2-3	TRBV5-4